One TCR beta chain is described in this entry. Antigen: not known. These data originate in a study of shared clonotypes between healthy human individuals. Study findings and constraints: Naive subsets generally had larger estimated richness than memory subsets. Among several donors, roughly 5.5% of naive CD4 clonotypes were found in common.

The germline V gene has CDR1 MNHEY and CDR2 SMNVEV (reference sequence). Trimming took 5 bases from V and 5 from J, leaving 15 bases between them. The CDR3 length is 14 residues. Naivety among CD8 cells was defined by CD45RO negativity and positive CCR7 selection, thereby excluding terminally differentiated effector memory CD45RA+ cells. The assay was immunoSEQ multiplex PCR, and TCRdb's table has in-frame clones only and misses some. The sample contains approximately 1.9 million clones, just under 95% of which appear only once. The sample taken for sequencing was naive CD8+ T cells from PBMCs. V usage is TRBV27 and J usage is TRBJ1-1; maybe TRBD1 (5 bases). This receptor was identified in a young man in good health. Some clones in this sample may be carry-over from other donors' samples. CDR3 bases: TGTGCCAGCAGTAGTAGGTTAGGGGTAACTGAAGCTTTCTTT. This encodes CASSSRLGVTEAFF.